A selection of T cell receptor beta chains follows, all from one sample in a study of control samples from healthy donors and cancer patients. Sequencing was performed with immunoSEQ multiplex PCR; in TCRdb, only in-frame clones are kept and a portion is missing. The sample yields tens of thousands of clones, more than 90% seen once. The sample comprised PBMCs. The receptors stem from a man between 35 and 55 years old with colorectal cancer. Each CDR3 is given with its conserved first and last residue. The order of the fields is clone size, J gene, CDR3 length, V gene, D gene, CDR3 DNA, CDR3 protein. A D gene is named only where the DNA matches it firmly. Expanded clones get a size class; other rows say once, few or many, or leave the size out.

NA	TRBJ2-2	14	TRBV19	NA	TGTGCCAGTAGTTTCGGGGGGAACACCGGGGAGCTGTTTTTT	CASSFGGNTGELFF
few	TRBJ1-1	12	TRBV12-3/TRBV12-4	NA	TGTGCCAGCAGGCCTACGGAAGCTGAAGCTTTCTTT	CASRPTEAEAFF
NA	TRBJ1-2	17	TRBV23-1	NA	TGCGCCAGCAGTCAATCAGGACGCTTCCCCCGCTTTAATGGCTACACCTTC	CASSQSGRFPRFNGYTF
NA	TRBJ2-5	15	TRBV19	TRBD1	TGTGCCAGTAGTGATATACAGGGGAGAGGGGAGACCCAGTACTTC	CASSDIQGRGETQYF
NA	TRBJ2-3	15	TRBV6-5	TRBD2	TGTGCCAGCAGGACCCTAGCGGTAGGCACAGATACGCAGTATTTT	CASRTLAVGTDTQYF
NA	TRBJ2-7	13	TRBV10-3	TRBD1	TGTGCCATCTCTCAGGGGGCAGCCTACGAGCAGTACTTC	CAISQGAAYEQYF
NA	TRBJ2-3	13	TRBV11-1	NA	TGTGCCAGCAGCTTAGGAGTTTCGGATACGCAGTATTTT	CASSLGVSDTQYF
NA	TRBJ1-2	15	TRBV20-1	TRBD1	TGCAGTGCTAGTCTTGGACAGGGGATAGGTAGCGGCTACACCTTC	CSASLGQGIGSGYTF
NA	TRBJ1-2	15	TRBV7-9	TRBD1	TGTGCCAGCAGCCCTAGGGCCCGGACAGGGGAGGGCTACACCTTC	CASSPRARTGEGYTF
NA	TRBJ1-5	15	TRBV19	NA	TGTGCCAGTAGTATATTCCAGTATAGCAATCAGCCCCAGCATTTT	CASSIFQYSNQPQHF
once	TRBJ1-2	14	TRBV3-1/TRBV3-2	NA	TGTGCCAGCAGCCAATCCTCCCCGGTGCGTAGGTACACCTTC	CASSQSSPVRRYTF
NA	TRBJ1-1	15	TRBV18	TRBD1	TGTGCCAGCTCACCCTTCGGACAGGCGAACACTGAAGCTTTCTTT	CASSPFGQANTEAFF
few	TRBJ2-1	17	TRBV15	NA	TGTGCCACCAGCAGAGGGATCTCTTTCCCCTCCTACAATGAGCAGTTCTTC	CATSRGISFPSYNEQFF
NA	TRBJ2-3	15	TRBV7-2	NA	TGTGCCAGCAGCTTTGGGGGGGCTGGCACAGATACGCAGTATTTT	CASSFGGAGTDTQYF
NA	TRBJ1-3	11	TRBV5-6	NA	TGTGCCAGCAGCTCAGGAAACACCATATATTTT	CASSSGNTIYF
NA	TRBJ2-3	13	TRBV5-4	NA	TGTGCCTCGAGGGGGGGGAGCACAGATACGCAGTATTTT	CASRGGSTDTQYF
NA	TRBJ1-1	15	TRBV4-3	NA	TGCGCCAGCAGCCACTCGGCCGGGGGCAACACTGAAGCTTTCTTT	CASSHSAGGNTEAFF